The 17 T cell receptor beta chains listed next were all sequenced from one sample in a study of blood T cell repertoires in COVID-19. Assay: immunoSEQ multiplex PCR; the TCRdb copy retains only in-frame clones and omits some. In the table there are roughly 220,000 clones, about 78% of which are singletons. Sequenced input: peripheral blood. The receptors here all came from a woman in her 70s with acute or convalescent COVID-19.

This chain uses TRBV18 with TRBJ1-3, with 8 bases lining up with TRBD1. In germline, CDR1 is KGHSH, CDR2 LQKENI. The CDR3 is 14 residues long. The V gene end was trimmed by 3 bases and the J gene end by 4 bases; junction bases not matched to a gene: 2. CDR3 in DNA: TGTGCCAGCTCACCGACAGGGGACGGAAACACCATATATTTT. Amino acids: CASSPTGDGNTIYF.

The CDR3 nucleotides read TGCGCCAGCACCTCTGAACCGGGGAACACTGAAGCTTTCTTT. It encodes CASTSEPGNTEAFF. The genes are TRBV5-1 and TRBJ1-1, with D unclear. Looked up from germline, CDR1 is SGHRS and CDR2 is YFSETQ. V was clipped by 6 bases and J by 1 base, with 13 bases between them. The CDR3 is made up of 14 amino acids.

The CDR3 is CASSLEGRGGQFF. The CDR3 DNA reads TGCGCCAGCAGCTTGGAGGGGAGGGGCGGACAGTTCTTC. The chain links TRBV5-1 to TRBJ2-1; 7 bases fit TRBD2. V shed 0 bases and J 13 bases; nucleotides not matched to a gene: 7. Germline V gene data show CDR1 as SGHRS and CDR2 as YFSETQ. CDR3 length equals 13 residues.

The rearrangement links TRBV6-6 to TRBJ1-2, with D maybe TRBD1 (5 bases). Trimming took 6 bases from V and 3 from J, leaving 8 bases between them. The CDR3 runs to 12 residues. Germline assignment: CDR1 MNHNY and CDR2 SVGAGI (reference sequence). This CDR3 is CASRFRDYGYTF. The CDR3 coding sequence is TGTGCCAGCAGGTTCAGGGACTATGGCTACACCTTC.

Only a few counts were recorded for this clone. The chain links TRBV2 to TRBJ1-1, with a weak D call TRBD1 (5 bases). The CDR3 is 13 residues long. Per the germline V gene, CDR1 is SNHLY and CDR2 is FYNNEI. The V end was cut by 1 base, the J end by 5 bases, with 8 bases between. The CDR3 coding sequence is TGTGCCAGCAGTGAAGAAGGACAAACTGAAGCTTTCTTT. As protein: CASSEEGQTEAFF.

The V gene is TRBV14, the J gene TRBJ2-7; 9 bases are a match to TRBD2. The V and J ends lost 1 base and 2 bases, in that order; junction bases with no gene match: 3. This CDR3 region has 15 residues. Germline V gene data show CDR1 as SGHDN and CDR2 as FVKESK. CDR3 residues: CASSQGGGRAYEQYF. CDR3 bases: TGTGCCAGCAGCCAAGGGGGCGGGAGGGCCTACGAGCAGTACTTC.

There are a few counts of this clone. CDR3 nucleotide sequence: TGCAGCGTTGTACAGGGAAAGACCCAGTACTTC. It is translated as CSVVQGKTQYF. J is TRBJ2-5 and V is TRBV29-1; maybe TRBD1 (6 bases). The CDR3 runs to 11 residues. In germline, CDR1 is SQVTM, CDR2 ANQGSEA. V shed 4 bases and J shed 6 bases, with 9 bases lying between them. Filled out from reference TRBV29-1 and TRBJ2-5, the complete variable domain reads SAVISQKPSRDICQRGTSLTIQCQVDSQVTMMFWYRQQPGQSLTLIATANQGSEATYESGFVIDKFPISRPNLTFSTLTVSNMSPEDSSIYLCSVVQGKTQYFGPGTRLLVL.

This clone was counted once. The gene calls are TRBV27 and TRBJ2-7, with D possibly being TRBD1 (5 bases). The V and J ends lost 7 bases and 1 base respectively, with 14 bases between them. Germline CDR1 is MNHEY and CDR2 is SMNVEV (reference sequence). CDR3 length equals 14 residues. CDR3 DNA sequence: TGTGCCAGCAAACCAACAAGGGGTTCCTACGAGCAGTACTTC. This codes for CASKPTRGSYEQYF.

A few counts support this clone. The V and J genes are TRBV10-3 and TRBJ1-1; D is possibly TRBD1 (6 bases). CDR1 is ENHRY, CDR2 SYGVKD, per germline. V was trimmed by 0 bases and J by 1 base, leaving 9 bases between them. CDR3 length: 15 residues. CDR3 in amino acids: CAISESEDRNTEAFF. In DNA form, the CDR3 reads TGTGCCATCAGTGAGTCGGAGGACAGGAACACTGAAGCTTTCTTT.

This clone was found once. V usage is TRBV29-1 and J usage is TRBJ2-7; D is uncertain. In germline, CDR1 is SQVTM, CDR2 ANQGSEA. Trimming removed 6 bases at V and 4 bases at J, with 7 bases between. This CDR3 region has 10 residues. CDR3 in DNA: TGCAGCGTCCTAACTTACGAGCAGTACTTC. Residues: CSVLTYEQYF.

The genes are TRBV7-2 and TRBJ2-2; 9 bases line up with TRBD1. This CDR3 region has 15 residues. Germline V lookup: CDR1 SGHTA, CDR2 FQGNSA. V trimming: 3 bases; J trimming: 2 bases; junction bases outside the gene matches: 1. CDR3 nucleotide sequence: TGTGCCAGCAGCTTGGGACAGGGAAACACCGGGGAGCTGTTTTTT. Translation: CASSLGQGNTGELFF.

CDR3 region: CASSLHVGATNEKLFF. Written as DNA, the CDR3 is TGTGCCAGCAGCTTACACGTCGGAGCAACTAATGAAAAACTGTTTTTT. This rearrangement joins TRBV5-6 to TRBJ1-4; no firm D call. The V end was cut by 2 bases, the J end by 0 bases, with 11 bases between. The CDR3 runs 16 residues. Germline CDR1 SGHDT, CDR2 YYEEEE.

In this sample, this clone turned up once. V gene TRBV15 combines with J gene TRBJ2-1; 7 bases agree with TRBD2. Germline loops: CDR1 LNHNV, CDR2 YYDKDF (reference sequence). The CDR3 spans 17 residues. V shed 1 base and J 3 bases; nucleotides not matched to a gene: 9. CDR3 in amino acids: CATSRALWTSRYNEQFF. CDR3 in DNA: TGTGCCACCAGCAGAGCCCTATGGACTAGTCGCTACAATGAGCAGTTCTTC.

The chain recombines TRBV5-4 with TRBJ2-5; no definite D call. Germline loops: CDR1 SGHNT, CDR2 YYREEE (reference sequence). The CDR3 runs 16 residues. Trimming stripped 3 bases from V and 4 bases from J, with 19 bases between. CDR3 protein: CASSSLAPTIGETQYF. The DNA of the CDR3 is TGTGCCAGCAGCTCCCTTGCTCCCACGATCGGAGAGACCCAGTACTTC. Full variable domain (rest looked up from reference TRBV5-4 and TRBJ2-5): ETGVTQSPTHLIKTRGQQVTLRCSSQSGHNTVSWYQQALGQGPQFIFQYYREEENGRGNFPPRFSGLQFPNYSSELNVNALELDDSALYLCASSSLAPTIGETQYFGPGTRLLVL.

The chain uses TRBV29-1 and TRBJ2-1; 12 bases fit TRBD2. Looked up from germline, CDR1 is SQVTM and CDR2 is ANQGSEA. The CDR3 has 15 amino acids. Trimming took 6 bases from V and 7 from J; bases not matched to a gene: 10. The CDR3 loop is CSVLLAGGPRNEQFF. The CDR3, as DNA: TGCAGCGTCTTACTAGCGGGAGGTCCGAGGAATGAGCAGTTCTTC.

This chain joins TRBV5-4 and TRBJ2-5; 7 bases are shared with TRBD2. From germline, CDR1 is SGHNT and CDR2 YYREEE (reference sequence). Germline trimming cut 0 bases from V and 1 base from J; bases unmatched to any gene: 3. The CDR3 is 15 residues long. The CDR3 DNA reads TGTGCCAGCAGCTTGGAAGCGGGGCTCCAAGAGACCCAGTACTTC. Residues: CASSLEAGLQETQYF.

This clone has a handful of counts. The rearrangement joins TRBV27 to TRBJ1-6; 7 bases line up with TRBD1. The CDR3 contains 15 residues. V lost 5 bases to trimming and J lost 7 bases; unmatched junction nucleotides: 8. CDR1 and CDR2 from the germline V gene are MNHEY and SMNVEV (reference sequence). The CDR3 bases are TGTGCCAGCAGTCCCCGGGGACAGACGAATTCACCCCTCCACTTT. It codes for CASSPRGQTNSPLHF.